A selection of T cell receptor beta chains follows, all from one sample in a study of identical twins. TCRdb reprocessed the 5' RACE reads via MiXCR and lists one record per CDR3 protein. The table lists about 690,000 distinct CDR3 sequences, 6% to 6.5% of them singletons, with roughly 2% in the top ten. The sequencing input was naive T cells sorted from blood. Source of these receptors: a man younger than 35 in good health. Both conserved end residues are part of each CDR3. A D gene is named only where the DNA matches it firmly. Expanded clones get a size class; other rows say once, few or many, or leave the size out.

d_call: -; v_call: TRBV6-5; clone_size: few; j_call: TRBJ2-2; cdr3_nt: TGTGCCAGCAGTTACGGGCCCGGCGGGGAGCTGTTTTTT; cdr3_aa: CASSYGPGGELFF
d_call: -; v_call: TRBV29-1; clone_size: many; j_call: TRBJ2-7; cdr3_nt: TGCAGCGGCACGAAAAAAGGGGGACAGCGGAGGGGGAAAACCTACGAGCAGTACTTC; cdr3_aa: CSGTKKGGQRRGKTYEQYF
d_call: TRBD2; v_call: TRBV6-5; clone_size: many; j_call: TRBJ2-1; cdr3_nt: TGTGCCAGCAGTTACCCGGGGACTAGCGGAGTCATGGAGCAGTTCTTC; cdr3_aa: CASSYPGTSGVMEQFF
d_call: -; v_call: TRBV7-2; clone_size: few; j_call: TRBJ2-5; cdr3_nt: TGTGCCAGCAGCTTATGGGTTCAAGAGACCCAGTACTTC; cdr3_aa: CASSLWVQETQYF
d_call: -; v_call: TRBV9; clone_size: -; j_call: TRBJ2-1; cdr3_nt: TGTGCCAGCAGCCCGACCGGGGGTGCAGGTGAGCAGTTCTTC; cdr3_aa: CASSPTGGAGEQFF
d_call: TRBD2; v_call: TRBV6-1; clone_size: -; j_call: TRBJ2-3; cdr3_nt: TGTGCCAGCAGCCGACTAGCGGGAGGCAACCCAGATACGCAGTATTTT; cdr3_aa: CASSRLAGGNPDTQYF
d_call: -; v_call: TRBV20-1; clone_size: many; j_call: TRBJ2-1; cdr3_nt: TGCAGTGGGCTAGCACTATACAATGAGCAGTTCTTC; cdr3_aa: CSGLALYNEQFF
d_call: -; v_call: TRBV5-6; clone_size: -; j_call: TRBJ2-1; cdr3_nt: TGTGCCAGCGGATGGAGGTTGTCCGCGGATGAGCAGTTCTTC; cdr3_aa: CASGWRLSADEQFF
d_call: -; v_call: TRBV7-9; clone_size: many; j_call: TRBJ1-2; cdr3_nt: TGTGCCAGCAGCTTAGGCGCGGCTAACTATGGCTACACCTTC; cdr3_aa: CASSLGAANYGYTF
d_call: -; v_call: TRBV5-1; clone_size: many; j_call: TRBJ1-6; cdr3_nt: TGCGCCAGCAGCAGCGACGGTGGATATAATTCACCCCTCCACTTT; cdr3_aa: CASSSDGGYNSPLHF
d_call: TRBD2; v_call: TRBV7-8; clone_size: -; j_call: TRBJ2-7; cdr3_nt: TGTGCCAGCAGCGCCGGGACTAGCGGGACCCACGAGCAGTACTTC; cdr3_aa: CASSAGTSGTHEQYF
d_call: -; v_call: TRBV29-1; clone_size: many; j_call: TRBJ1-2; cdr3_nt: TGCAGCGTTGAAAGGGGGACCGAGCAAGGCTACACCTTC; cdr3_aa: CSVERGTEQGYTF
d_call: -; v_call: TRBV7-6; clone_size: few; j_call: TRBJ1-1; cdr3_nt: TGTGCCAGCACCATAGGGCCCGGGACAAGGGAGACTGAAGCTTTCTTT; cdr3_aa: CASTIGPGTRETEAFF
d_call: -; v_call: TRBV4-1; clone_size: few; j_call: TRBJ2-1; cdr3_nt: TGCGCCAGCAGCCACCTACGTTACAATGAGCAGTTCTTC; cdr3_aa: CASSHLRYNEQFF
d_call: -; v_call: TRBV20-1; clone_size: few; j_call: TRBJ1-5; cdr3_nt: TGCAGTGCTAGAAACCCGGATAGCAATCAGCCCCAGCATTTT; cdr3_aa: CSARNPDSNQPQHF
d_call: -; v_call: TRBV29-1; clone_size: many; j_call: TRBJ2-2; cdr3_nt: TGCAGCGCCAGAGCTCAGGGTGGCACCGGGGAGCTGTTTTTT; cdr3_aa: CSARAQGGTGELFF
d_call: TRBD1; v_call: TRBV29-1; clone_size: few; j_call: TRBJ2-7; cdr3_nt: TGCAGCGGGGTGGACAGGGGCTCCTACGAGCAGTACTTC; cdr3_aa: CSGVDRGSYEQYF
d_call: -; v_call: TRBV5-1; clone_size: -; j_call: TRBJ2-7; cdr3_nt: TGCGCCAGCAGCTTGGAAGGGATCTCTACCTACGAGCAGTACTTC; cdr3_aa: CASSLEGISTYEQYF
d_call: -; v_call: TRBV29-1; clone_size: many; j_call: TRBJ2-7; cdr3_nt: TGCAGCGCCGGAGGGCGGCTAGCTTCCCACGAGCAGTACTTC; cdr3_aa: CSAGGRLASHEQYF
d_call: -; v_call: TRBV18; clone_size: few; j_call: TRBJ2-7; cdr3_nt: TGTGCCAGCTCACCGACGGACGTGGAGCAGTACTTC; cdr3_aa: CASSPTDVEQYF
d_call: TRBD2; v_call: TRBV20-1; clone_size: many; j_call: TRBJ2-3; cdr3_nt: TGCAGTGCTCAAAGGGCTAGCGGGGCCACAGATACGCAGTATTTT; cdr3_aa: CSAQRASGATDTQYF
d_call: -; v_call: TRBV5-1; clone_size: few; j_call: TRBJ1-1; cdr3_nt: TGCGCCAGCAGCTCGGGGGGTCCGGGCAGTTTAAACACTGAAGCTTTCTTT; cdr3_aa: CASSSGGPGSLNTEAFF
d_call: TRBD2; v_call: TRBV5-1; clone_size: -; j_call: TRBJ2-2; cdr3_nt: TGCGCCAGCAGCTTGACGGGACTAGCGGGAACGAACACCGGGGAGCTGTTTTTT; cdr3_aa: CASSLTGLAGTNTGELFF
d_call: TRBD1; v_call: TRBV20-1; clone_size: many; j_call: TRBJ2-3; cdr3_nt: TGCAGTGCTAGAGATTTAGTACAGGGGAATTCAGATACGCAGTATTTT; cdr3_aa: CSARDLVQGNSDTQYF
d_call: -; v_call: TRBV12-3/TRBV12-4; clone_size: many; j_call: TRBJ1-1; cdr3_nt: TGTGCCAGCAGTTTGGTGGGGAACACTGAAGCTTTCTTT; cdr3_aa: CASSLVGNTEAFF
d_call: TRBD1; v_call: TRBV12-3/TRBV12-4; clone_size: many; j_call: TRBJ1-4; cdr3_nt: TGTGCCAGCAGTTACTATCCGGGACAGGCTGAAAAACTGTTTTTT; cdr3_aa: CASSYYPGQAEKLFF
d_call: -; v_call: TRBV27; clone_size: many; j_call: TRBJ2-1; cdr3_nt: TGTGCCAGCACCTCCCCCGGGGCTAAGGACTACAATGAGCAGTTCTTC; cdr3_aa: CASTSPGAKDYNEQFF
d_call: -; v_call: TRBV5-6; clone_size: -; j_call: TRBJ2-7; cdr3_nt: TGTGCCAGCAGCTTGAATTCTGAGCAGTACTTC; cdr3_aa: CASSLNSEQYF
d_call: TRBD1; v_call: TRBV12-3/TRBV12-4; clone_size: many; j_call: TRBJ2-7; cdr3_nt: TGTGCCAGCCGGTTGGGACAGCAAGACTCCTACGAGCAGTACTTC; cdr3_aa: CASRLGQQDSYEQYF
d_call: -; v_call: TRBV5-4; clone_size: -; j_call: TRBJ1-2; cdr3_nt: TGTGCCAGCACCCGGGACGGGAGGACTAACTATGGCTACACCTTC; cdr3_aa: CASTRDGRTNYGYTF
d_call: TRBD2; v_call: TRBV3-1; clone_size: -; j_call: TRBJ2-5; cdr3_nt: TGTGCCAGCAGCCAAAACTTCCTAGCGGGACAAAGGGAGACCCAGTACTTC; cdr3_aa: CASSQNFLAGQRETQYF
d_call: TRBD1; v_call: TRBV7-2; clone_size: -; j_call: TRBJ2-5; cdr3_nt: TGTGCCAGCAGCTTAGTTTCTGGAGGTCCAGGGGGCGAGACCCAGTACTTC; cdr3_aa: CASSLVSGGPGGETQYF
d_call: -; v_call: TRBV12-3/TRBV12-4; clone_size: many; j_call: TRBJ2-5; cdr3_nt: TGTGCCAGCAGTTGGGACGCGGCTCAAGAGACCCAGTACTTC; cdr3_aa: CASSWDAAQETQYF
d_call: -; v_call: TRBV11-2; clone_size: many; j_call: TRBJ2-7; cdr3_nt: TGTGCCAGCAGCTTATCCGAGGGCTACGAGCAGTACTTC; cdr3_aa: CASSLSEGYEQYF
d_call: -; v_call: TRBV4-3; clone_size: many; j_call: TRBJ1-4; cdr3_nt: TGCGCCAGCAGCCGACGGGACTCAACAACTAATGAAAAACTGTTTTTT; cdr3_aa: CASSRRDSTTNEKLFF
d_call: TRBD2; v_call: TRBV7-8; clone_size: -; j_call: TRBJ2-3; cdr3_nt: TGTGCCAGCTCCCCAAGGGAGGGCCGGGGAGATACGCAGTATTTT; cdr3_aa: CASSPREGRGDTQYF
d_call: -; v_call: TRBV15; clone_size: many; j_call: TRBJ1-6; cdr3_nt: TGTGCCACCAGCAGAGGGACAGCCTCTGACCTGAGCTCCTATAATTCACCCCTCCACTTT; cdr3_aa: CATSRGTASDLSSYNSPLHF
d_call: -; v_call: TRBV7-9; clone_size: many; j_call: TRBJ2-7; cdr3_nt: TGTGCCAGCAGCCCCTACCGGGACTACGAGCAGTACTTC; cdr3_aa: CASSPYRDYEQYF
d_call: TRBD2; v_call: TRBV20-1; clone_size: many; j_call: TRBJ2-5; cdr3_nt: TGCAGTGCTAGAGATTGGGCGGGGGTCGAGGAGACCCAGTACTTC; cdr3_aa: CSARDWAGVEETQYF
d_call: -; v_call: TRBV12-3/TRBV12-4; clone_size: many; j_call: TRBJ1-5; cdr3_nt: TGTGCCAGCAGTTTAGGTCTAAGCAATCAGCCCCAGCATTTT; cdr3_aa: CASSLGLSNQPQHF
d_call: TRBD2; v_call: TRBV5-1; clone_size: -; j_call: TRBJ2-5; cdr3_nt: TGCGCCAGCAGCTTGGCCCTAGCGGGAGGGACCCAGTACTTC; cdr3_aa: CASSLALAGGTQYF
d_call: TRBD2; v_call: TRBV10-3; clone_size: many; j_call: TRBJ2-1; cdr3_nt: TGTGCCATCAGTGAGTCCGGGGTGACTAGCGGGAGTACCGTACATCACTACAATGAGCAGTTCTTC; cdr3_aa: CAISESGVTSGSTVHHYNEQFF
d_call: -; v_call: TRBV20-1; clone_size: many; j_call: TRBJ2-1; cdr3_nt: TGCAGTGCTGAACTAGGTGGTGAGCAGTTCTTC; cdr3_aa: CSAELGGEQFF
d_call: -; v_call: TRBV7-2; clone_size: many; j_call: TRBJ2-5; cdr3_nt: TGTGCCAGCAGCCAGGATGTGGCGGCGGAGACCCAGTACTTC; cdr3_aa: CASSQDVAAETQYF
d_call: -; v_call: TRBV21-1; clone_size: few; j_call: TRBJ1-2; cdr3_nt: TGTGCCAGCGCGCGGGATGAAGCTGGCTACACCTTC; cdr3_aa: CASARDEAGYTF
d_call: TRBD2; v_call: TRBV5-6; clone_size: many; j_call: TRBJ2-7; cdr3_nt: TGTGCCAGCAGCTTGGCCGGGACTAGCGGGAACGAGCAGTACTTC; cdr3_aa: CASSLAGTSGNEQYF
d_call: -; v_call: TRBV7-9; clone_size: few; j_call: TRBJ1-1; cdr3_nt: TGTGCCAGCAGCCCTGGGGCCACAGTGAACACTGAAGCTTTCTTT; cdr3_aa: CASSPGATVNTEAFF
d_call: -; v_call: TRBV5-4; clone_size: many; j_call: TRBJ2-1; cdr3_nt: TGTGCCAGCAGCTTGCCCAACCAGGGTGGTGAGCAGTTCTTC; cdr3_aa: CASSLPNQGGEQFF
d_call: -; v_call: TRBV5-1; clone_size: few; j_call: TRBJ2-3; cdr3_nt: TGCGCCAGCGCTCCCGGCATCGGCACAGATACGCAGTATTTT; cdr3_aa: CASAPGIGTDTQYF
d_call: TRBD2; v_call: TRBV5-1; clone_size: few; j_call: TRBJ2-5; cdr3_nt: TGCGCCAGCAGCTCCAGGACTAGCGGGAGGGGGGCCCAGTACTTC; cdr3_aa: CASSSRTSGRGAQYF